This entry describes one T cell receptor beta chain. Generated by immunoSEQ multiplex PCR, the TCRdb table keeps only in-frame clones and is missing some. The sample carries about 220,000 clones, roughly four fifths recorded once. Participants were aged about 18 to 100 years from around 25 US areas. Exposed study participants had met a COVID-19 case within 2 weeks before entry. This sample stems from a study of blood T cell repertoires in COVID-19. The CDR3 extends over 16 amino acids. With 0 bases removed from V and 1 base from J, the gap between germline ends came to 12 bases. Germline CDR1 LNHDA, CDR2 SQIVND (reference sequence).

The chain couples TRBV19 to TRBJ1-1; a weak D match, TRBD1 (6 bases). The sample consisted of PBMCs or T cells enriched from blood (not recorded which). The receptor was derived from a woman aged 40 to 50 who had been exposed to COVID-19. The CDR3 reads CASSIDTGSRNTEAFF. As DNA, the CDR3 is TGTGCCAGTAGTATAGATACAGGGTCACGGAACACTGAAGCTTTCTTT.